What follows are 3 T cell receptor beta chains derived from one specimen sequenced in a study of T-cell memory formation after mild COVID-19. Via MiXCR, TCRdb re-called the 5' RACE reads, giving one row per CDR3 protein. The data hold 450,000 to 650,000 distinct CDR3 sequences, with about a fifth observed a single time. The sequencing input was PBMCs or a T cell subset sorted from them (not recorded which). The receptors shown here come from an adult woman who had mild COVID-19 (a few samples of this study predate the infection). Cell type and time point are not known.

This clonotype was seen once. The chain recombines TRBV3-1 with TRBJ1-5; D remains ambiguous. CDR1 and CDR2 (germline): LGHDT, YNNKEL (reference sequence). The length of the CDR3 is 13 residues. Trimming removed 1 base at V and 5 bases at J, with 6 bases between. CDR3 residues: CASSQGGDQPQHF. CDR3 bases: TGTGCCAGCAGCCAAGGAGGAGATCAGCCCCAGCATTTT.

This clonotype has at least ten counts. V is TRBV20-1 and J is TRBJ2-7; D gene uncertain. CDR3 length: 10 amino acids. Deletions cut 0 bases from V and 5 bases from J, with 2 bases between. Germline V gene data show CDR1 as DFQATT and CDR2 as SNEGSKA (reference sequence). CDR3 sequence (DNA): TGCAGTGCTAGAGATAACGAGCAGTACTTC. This codes for CSARDNEQYF.

This clonotype was detected only a few times. The V gene is TRBV9, the J gene TRBJ2-5; no clear D gene. Germline V gene data show CDR1 as SGDLS and CDR2 as YYNGEE. V was cut by 3 bases and J by 5 bases, with 11 bases left in between. This CDR3 comprises 13 residues. CDR3 coding DNA: TGTGCCAGCAGCGCGACTCCCAGGGAGACCCAGTACTTC. Residues: CASSATPRETQYF.